Listed below are T cell receptor beta chains from one sample, sequenced in a study of persistence of HIV-infected CD4 T cells. No cognate antigen is known for these TCRs. Assay: immunoSEQ multiplex PCR; the TCRdb copy retains only in-frame clones and omits some. The repertoire includes 30,000 to 45,000 clones, around four fifths of them detected once, and around 0.88% sits in the top ten. Source: cultured CD4+ T cells from PBMCs, taken from a patient who received antiretroviral therapy. Receptors were obtained from an adult with HIV. The donor label of this sample is uncertain. The CDR3 runs from the conserved cysteine through the conserved F or W. The D gene is left open where the match is weak. Clone sizes are given selectively: once, few, many, or a class where the clone is expanded.

length: 13
D: .
V: TRBV10-1
size: .
J: TRBJ1-1
DNA: TGCGCCAGCAGTGACGGGAGAAACACTGAAGCTTTCTTT
CDR3: CASSDGRNTEAFF

length: 14
D: TRBD1
V: TRBV7-9
size: .
J: TRBJ2-7
DNA: TGTGCCAGCAGACCGGACAGGGGACCCTACGAGCAGTACTTC
CDR3: CASRPDRGPYEQYF

length: 13
D: .
V: TRBV2
size: .
J: TRBJ2-1
DNA: TGTGCCAGCAGTCTACCCCTGTTCAGCGAGCAGTTCTTC
CDR3: CASSLPLFSEQFF

length: 16
D: .
V: TRBV24-1
size: .
J: TRBJ1-6
DNA: TGTGCCACCAGTGATTTCGTAGGGACACCTCGATCACCCCTCCACTTT
CDR3: CATSDFVGTPRSPLHF

length: 14
D: .
V: TRBV2
size: .
J: TRBJ2-1
DNA: TGTGCCAGCAGTGAAATCAGGGTTCGGAATGAGCAGTTCTTC
CDR3: CASSEIRVRNEQFF

length: 16
D: TRBD2
V: TRBV6-5
size: .
J: TRBJ2-3
DNA: TGTGCCAGCAGTTACTCGGCGCCCCGGGGGGCAGATACGCAGTATTTT
CDR3: CASSYSAPRGADTQYF

length: 13
D: TRBD1
V: TRBV6-1
size: .
J: TRBJ2-7
DNA: TGTGCCAGCAGTGAAGACAGGGGATACGAGCAGTACTTC
CDR3: CASSEDRGYEQYF

length: 17
D: TRBD2
V: TRBV7-3
size: .
J: TRBJ2-1
DNA: TGTGCCAGCAGCCCGACTAGCGCCGCAAGCTCCTACAATGAGCAGTTCTTC
CDR3: CASSPTSAASSYNEQFF

length: 14
D: .
V: TRBV3-1/TRBV3-2
size: .
J: TRBJ1-3
DNA: TGTGCCAGCGGGCTAAGAGGGGACACCAACACCATATATTTT
CDR3: CASGLRGDTNTIYF

length: 13
D: .
V: TRBV5-4
size: .
J: TRBJ1-4
DNA: TGTGCCAGCAGCTTGGAGTGGGGTGAAAAACTGTTTTTT
CDR3: CASSLEWGEKLFF

length: 15
D: .
V: TRBV9
size: .
J: TRBJ2-6
DNA: TGTGCCAGCACACAGGGCGCCCTCGGGGCCAACGTCCTGACTTTC
CDR3: CASTQGALGANVLTF

length: 15
D: .
V: TRBV13
size: .
J: TRBJ1-6
DNA: TGTGCCAGCAGCTTAGGCCTTATGGGTAATTCACCCCTCCACTTT
CDR3: CASSLGLMGNSPLHF

length: 15
D: TRBD2
V: TRBV2
size: .
J: TRBJ2-5
DNA: TGTGCCAGCAGTCCCAGCGGGGGGGCGGGGGAGACCCAGTACTTC
CDR3: CASSPSGGAGETQYF

length: 13
D: TRBD1
V: TRBV7-8
size: .
J: TRBJ1-2
DNA: TGTGCCAGCAGCGCCACCAGGGGGCACGGCTACACCTTC
CDR3: CASSATRGHGYTF

length: 14
D: .
V: TRBV10-3
size: .
J: TRBJ1-6
DNA: TGTGCCATCAGTGAGGGGGGTTACAATTCACCCCTCCACTTT
CDR3: CAISEGGYNSPLHF

length: 12
D: TRBD1
V: TRBV29-1
size: .
J: TRBJ1-2
DNA: TGCAGCGTTTCCGGGACAGGGGTTGGCTACACCTTC
CDR3: CSVSGTGVGYTF

length: 12
D: .
V: TRBV1
size: .
J: TRBJ1-1
DNA: TGCACCAGCAGCCAAGAAAACAGGGAAGCTTTCTTT
CDR3: CTSSQENREAFF

length: 14
D: TRBD2
V: TRBV5-4
size: once
J: TRBJ2-1
DNA: TGTGCCAGCAGTTCTAGCGGGGGGATCCATGAGCAGTTCTTC
CDR3: CASSSSGGIHEQFF

length: 13
D: .
V: TRBV18
size: .
J: TRBJ2-7
DNA: TGTGCCAGCTTGTCGGTTGAGGGGAGCGAGCAGTACTTC
CDR3: CASLSVEGSEQYF

length: 15
D: .
V: TRBV7-3
size: few
J: TRBJ2-1
DNA: TGTGCCAGCAGCCCCTCGGGGGCTGTTTCCAATGAGCAGTTCTTC
CDR3: CASSPSGAVSNEQFF

length: 15
D: TRBD1
V: TRBV30
size: medium-sized
J: TRBJ1-3
DNA: TGTGCCTGGAGTGCCCGGACAGGGGGCCGAAACACCATATATTTT
CDR3: CAWSARTGGRNTIYF

length: 16
D: .
V: TRBV5-1
size: few
J: TRBJ1-3
DNA: TGCGCCAGCAGCACGCTTTCGGGGGTTTCTGGAAACACCATATATTTT
CDR3: CASSTLSGVSGNTIYF

length: 14
D: .
V: TRBV2
size: .
J: TRBJ1-2
DNA: TGTGCCAGCAGTTCCGGACAGCGGACCTATGGCTACACCTTC
CDR3: CASSSGQRTYGYTF

length: 12
D: .
V: TRBV28
size: .
J: TRBJ1-2
DNA: TGTGCCAGCAGTGCCAGATCCTATGGCTACACCTTC
CDR3: CASSARSYGYTF

length: 11
D: .
V: TRBV5-6
size: .
J: TRBJ2-7
DNA: TGTGCCAGCAGGTCTACCTACGAGCAGTACTTC
CDR3: CASRSTYEQYF

length: 15
D: .
V: TRBV6-1
size: .
J: TRBJ2-7
DNA: TGTGCCAGCAGTGATATGCCACCGAACCCATACGAGCAGTACTTC
CDR3: CASSDMPPNPYEQYF

length: 15
D: TRBD2
V: TRBV5-6
size: .
J: TRBJ2-3
DNA: TGTGCCAGCACTAACTGGGGCGGGAGGATGAATACGCAGTATTTT
CDR3: CASTNWGGRMNTQYF

length: 15
D: .
V: TRBV9
size: .
J: TRBJ1-3
DNA: TGTGCCAGCAGCGTAGAACAGGACTCTGGAAACACCATATATTTT
CDR3: CASSVEQDSGNTIYF

length: 13
D: .
V: TRBV12-3/TRBV12-4
size: .
J: TRBJ2-3
DNA: TGTGCCAGCAGTCGGGACCAACAAGATACGCAGTATTTT
CDR3: CASSRDQQDTQYF

length: 13
D: .
V: TRBV7-3
size: .
J: TRBJ1-1
DNA: TGTGCCAGCAGCCACGGAGGGGGCACTGAAGCTTTCTTT
CDR3: CASSHGGGTEAFF

length: 13
D: .
V: TRBV3-1/TRBV3-2
size: .
J: TRBJ1-2
DNA: TGTGCCAGCAGTACACAACCGAACTATGGCTACACCTTC
CDR3: CASSTQPNYGYTF

length: 15
D: TRBD1
V: TRBV19
size: .
J: TRBJ1-6
DNA: TGTGCCAGTAGTATTCAAGGGGGCAGAAATTCACCCCTCCACTTT
CDR3: CASSIQGGRNSPLHF

length: 17
D: .
V: TRBV25-1
size: .
J: TRBJ2-3
DNA: TGTGCCAGCAGTGGGTCTAGCCCTCTGAGGATCACAGATACGCAGTATTTT
CDR3: CASSGSSPLRITDTQYF

length: 16
D: .
V: TRBV5-5
size: .
J: TRBJ1-5
DNA: TGTGCCAGCAGCTTGGAGGGAGGGTGGGGCAATCAGCCCCAGCATTTT
CDR3: CASSLEGGWGNQPQHF

length: 12
D: TRBD2
V: TRBV2
size: .
J: TRBJ2-1
DNA: TGTGCCAGCAGGACCCCTAGCGGGGAGCAGTTCTTC
CDR3: CASRTPSGEQFF

length: 14
D: .
V: TRBV19
size: .
J: TRBJ1-5
DNA: TGTGCCAGTAGTATCGCAGTTAGCAATCAGCCCCAGCATTTT
CDR3: CASSIAVSNQPQHF

length: 15
D: .
V: TRBV7-7
size: .
J: TRBJ1-4
DNA: TGTGCTAGCAGCTTGGGATTATCAACTAATGAAAAACTGTTTTTT
CDR3: CASSLGLSTNEKLFF

length: 13
D: .
V: TRBV7-3
size: .
J: TRBJ1-1
DNA: TGTGCCAGCAGCCTGGACATGAACACTGAAGCTTTCTTT
CDR3: CASSLDMNTEAFF

length: 15
D: .
V: TRBV9
size: .
J: TRBJ1-5
DNA: TGTGCCAGCAGCGTAGGAGGTACTCATCTGGAGCCCCAGCATTTT
CDR3: CASSVGGTHLEPQHF

length: 16
D: TRBD1
V: TRBV4-1
size: .
J: TRBJ2-1
DNA: TGCGCCAGCAGTCTTACCCCGGGACAGGGTACGAATGAGCAGTTCTTC
CDR3: CASSLTPGQGTNEQFF

length: 13
D: TRBD1
V: TRBV7-3
size: .
J: TRBJ2-7
DNA: TGTGCCAGCAGCTTAGACAGGGTCGACGAGCAGTACTTC
CDR3: CASSLDRVDEQYF

length: 10
D: .
V: TRBV5-8
size: once
J: TRBJ1-2
DNA: TGTGCCAGCAGCTTATATGGCTACACCTTC
CDR3: CASSLYGYTF

length: 17
D: .
V: TRBV9
size: .
J: TRBJ1-2
DNA: TGTGCCAGCAGCCAACAGGGTAAGGCGAGTAAGTCGGATGGCTACACCTTC
CDR3: CASSQQGKASKSDGYTF

length: 15
D: .
V: TRBV10-1
size: .
J: TRBJ2-2
DNA: TGCGCCAGCAGTCACCCGACAGGCGACACCGGGGAGCTGTTTTTT
CDR3: CASSHPTGDTGELFF

length: 14
D: .
V: TRBV27
size: .
J: TRBJ2-4
DNA: TGTGCCAGCAGTTTAGGTTTCGCCAAAAACATTCAGTACTTC
CDR3: CASSLGFAKNIQYF

length: 13
D: .
V: TRBV29-1
size: .
J: TRBJ2-3
DNA: TGCAGCGTTCCACCAGGGAGCACAGATACGCAGTATTTT
CDR3: CSVPPGSTDTQYF